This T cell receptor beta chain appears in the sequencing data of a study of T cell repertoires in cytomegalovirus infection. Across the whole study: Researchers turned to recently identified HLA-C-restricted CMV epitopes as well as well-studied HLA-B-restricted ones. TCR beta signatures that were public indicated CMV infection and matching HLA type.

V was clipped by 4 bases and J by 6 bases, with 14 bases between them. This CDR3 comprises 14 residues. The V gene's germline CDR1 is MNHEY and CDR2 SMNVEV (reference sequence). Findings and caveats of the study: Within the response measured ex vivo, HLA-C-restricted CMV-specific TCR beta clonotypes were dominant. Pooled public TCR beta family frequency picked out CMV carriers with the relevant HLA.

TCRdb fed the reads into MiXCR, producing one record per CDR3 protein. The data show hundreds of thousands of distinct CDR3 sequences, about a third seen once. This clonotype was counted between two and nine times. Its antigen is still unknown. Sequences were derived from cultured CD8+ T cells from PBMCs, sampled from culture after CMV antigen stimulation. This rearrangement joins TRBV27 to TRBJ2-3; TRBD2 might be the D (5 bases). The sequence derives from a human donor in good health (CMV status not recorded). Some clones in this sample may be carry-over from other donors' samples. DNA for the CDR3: TGTGCCAGCAGTTGGGGAGCAGGTTCCGATACGCAGTATTTT. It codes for CASSWGAGSDTQYF.